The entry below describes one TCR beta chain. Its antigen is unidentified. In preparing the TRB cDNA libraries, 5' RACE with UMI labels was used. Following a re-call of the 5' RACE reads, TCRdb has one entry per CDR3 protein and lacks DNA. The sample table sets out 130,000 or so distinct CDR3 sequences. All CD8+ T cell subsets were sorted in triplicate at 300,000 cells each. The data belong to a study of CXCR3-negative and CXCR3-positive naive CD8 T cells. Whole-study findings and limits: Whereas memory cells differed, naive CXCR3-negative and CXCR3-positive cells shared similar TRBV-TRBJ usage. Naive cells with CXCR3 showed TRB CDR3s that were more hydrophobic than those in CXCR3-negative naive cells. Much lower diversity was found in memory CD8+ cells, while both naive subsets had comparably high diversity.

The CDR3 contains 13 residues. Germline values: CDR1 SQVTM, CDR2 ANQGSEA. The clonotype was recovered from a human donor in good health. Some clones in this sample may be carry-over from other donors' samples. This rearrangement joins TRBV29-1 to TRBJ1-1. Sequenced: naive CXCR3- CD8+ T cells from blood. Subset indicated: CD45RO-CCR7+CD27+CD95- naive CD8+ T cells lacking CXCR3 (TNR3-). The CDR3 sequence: CSVEDSAGSEAFF.